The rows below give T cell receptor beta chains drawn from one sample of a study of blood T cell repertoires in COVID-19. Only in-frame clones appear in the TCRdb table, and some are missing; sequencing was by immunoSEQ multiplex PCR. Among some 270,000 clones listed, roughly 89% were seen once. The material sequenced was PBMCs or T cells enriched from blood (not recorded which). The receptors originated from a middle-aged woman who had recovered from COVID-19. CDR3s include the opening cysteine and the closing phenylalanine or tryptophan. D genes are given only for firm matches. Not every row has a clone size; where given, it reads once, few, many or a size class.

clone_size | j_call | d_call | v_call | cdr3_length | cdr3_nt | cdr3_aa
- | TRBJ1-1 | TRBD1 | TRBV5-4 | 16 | TGTGCCAGCAGCTGGGGACAGGGAACTCTGAACACTGAAGCTTTCTTT | CASSWGQGTLNTEAFF
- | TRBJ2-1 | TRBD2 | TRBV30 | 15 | TGTGCCTGGAGTCCCAGCGGGAGGGCCTGGAATGAGCAGTTCTTC | CAWSPSGRAWNEQFF
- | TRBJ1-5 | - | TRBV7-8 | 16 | TGTGCCAGCAGCTTAGGTCGGGTCACCGGGGGTCAGCCCCAGCATTTT | CASSLGRVTGGQPQHF
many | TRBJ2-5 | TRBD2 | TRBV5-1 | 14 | TGCGCCAGCAGCTTTCTAGCGGGAGAAGAGACCCAGTACTTC | CASSFLAGEETQYF
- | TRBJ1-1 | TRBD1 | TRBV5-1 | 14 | TGCGCCAGCAGATCTAATACGGGACAGGCTGAAGCTTTCTTT | CASRSNTGQAEAFF
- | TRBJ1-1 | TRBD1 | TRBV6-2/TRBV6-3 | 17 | TGTGCCAGCAGTTACCTCGTACTGAAGGGGGCACCCACTGAAGCTTTCTTT | CASSYLVLKGAPTEAFF
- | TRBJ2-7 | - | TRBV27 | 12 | TGTGCCAGCAGTTCTCTCTCCTACGAGCAGTACTTC | CASSSLSYEQYF
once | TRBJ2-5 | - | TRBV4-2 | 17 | TGTGCCAGCAGCCAAGATATTCTGCTCCAGTACCAAGAGACCCAGTACTTC | CASSQDILLQYQETQYF
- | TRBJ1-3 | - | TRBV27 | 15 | TGTGCCAGCAGTTTGGGGGGGGGAGCTGGAAACACCATATATTTT | CASSLGGGAGNTIYF
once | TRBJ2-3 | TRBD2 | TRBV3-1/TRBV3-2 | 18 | TGTGCCAGCAGCCAAGATATTGCTAGCGGGGGGCTGACAGATACGCAGTATTTT | CASSQDIASGGLTDTQYF
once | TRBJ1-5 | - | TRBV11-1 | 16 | TGTGCCAGCCCCCGGGTAGTAGGGGAACACAATCAGCCCCAGCATTTT | CASPRVVGEHNQPQHF
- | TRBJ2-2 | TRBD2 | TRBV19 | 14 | TGTGCCAGTAAGCGGGGGGGTAACACCGGGGAGCTGTTTTTT | CASKRGGNTGELFF
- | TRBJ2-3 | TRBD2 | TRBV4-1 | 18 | TGCGCCAGCAGCCGTATCCCAACTAGCGGGGGATTCACAGATACGCAGTATTTT | CASSRIPTSGGFTDTQYF
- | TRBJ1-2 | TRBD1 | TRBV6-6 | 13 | TGTGCCAGCAATTTGGACAGGGAGAACGGCTACACCTTC | CASNLDRENGYTF
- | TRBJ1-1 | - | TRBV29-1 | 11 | TGCAGCGTTGGTGACCTCATCGGGGCTTTCTTT | CSVGDLIGAFF
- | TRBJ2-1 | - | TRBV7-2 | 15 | TGTGCCAGCAGCACCAATGGGCGTAATTGGGATGAGCAGTTCTTC | CASSTNGRNWDEQFF